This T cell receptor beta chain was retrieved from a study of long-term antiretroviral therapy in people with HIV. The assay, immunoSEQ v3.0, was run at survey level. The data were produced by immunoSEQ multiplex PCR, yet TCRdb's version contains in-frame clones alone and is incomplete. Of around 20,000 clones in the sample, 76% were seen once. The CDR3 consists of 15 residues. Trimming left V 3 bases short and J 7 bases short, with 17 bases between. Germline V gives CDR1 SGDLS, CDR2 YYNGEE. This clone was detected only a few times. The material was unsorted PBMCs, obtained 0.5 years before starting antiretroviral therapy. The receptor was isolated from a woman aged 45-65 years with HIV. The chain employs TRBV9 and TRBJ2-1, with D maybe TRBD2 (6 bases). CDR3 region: CASSGLDYPGNEQFF. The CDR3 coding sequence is TGTGCCAGCAGCGGACTAGACTATCCCGGGAATGAGCAGTTCTTC.